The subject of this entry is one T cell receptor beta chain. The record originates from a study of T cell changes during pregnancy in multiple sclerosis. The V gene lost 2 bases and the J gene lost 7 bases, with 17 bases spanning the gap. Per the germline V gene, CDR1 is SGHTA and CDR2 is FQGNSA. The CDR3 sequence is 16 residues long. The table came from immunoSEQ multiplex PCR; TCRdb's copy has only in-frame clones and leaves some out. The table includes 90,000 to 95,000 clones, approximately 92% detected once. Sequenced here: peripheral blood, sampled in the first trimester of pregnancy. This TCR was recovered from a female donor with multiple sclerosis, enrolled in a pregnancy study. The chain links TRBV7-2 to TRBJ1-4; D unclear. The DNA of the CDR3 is TGTGCCAGCAGCTTAAGAGGAGTGACCACTGTTGAAAAACTGTTTTTT. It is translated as CASSLRGVTTVEKLFF. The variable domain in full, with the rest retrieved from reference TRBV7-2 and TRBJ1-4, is GAGVSQSPSNKVTEKGKDVELRCDPISGHTALYWYRQSLGQGLEFLIYFQGNSAPDKSGLPSDRFSAERTGGSVSTLTIQRTQQEDSAVYLCASSLRGVTTVEKLFFGSGTQLSVL.